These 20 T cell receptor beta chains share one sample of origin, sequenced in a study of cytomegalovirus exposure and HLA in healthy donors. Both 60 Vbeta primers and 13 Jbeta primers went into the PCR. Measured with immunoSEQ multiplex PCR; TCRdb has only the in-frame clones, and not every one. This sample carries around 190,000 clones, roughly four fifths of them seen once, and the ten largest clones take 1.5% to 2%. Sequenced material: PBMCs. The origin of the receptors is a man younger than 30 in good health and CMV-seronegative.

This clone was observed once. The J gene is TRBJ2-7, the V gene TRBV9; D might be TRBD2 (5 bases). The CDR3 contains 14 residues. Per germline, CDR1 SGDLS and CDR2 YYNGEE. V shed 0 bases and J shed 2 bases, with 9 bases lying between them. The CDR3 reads CASSVEWGAYEQYF. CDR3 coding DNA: TGTGCCAGCAGCGTAGAGTGGGGAGCCTACGAGCAGTACTTC. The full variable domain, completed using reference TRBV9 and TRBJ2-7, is DSGVTQTPKHLITATGQRVTLRCSPRSGDLSVYWYQQSLDQGLQFLIQYYNGEERAKGNILERFSAQQFPDLHSELNLSSLELGDSALYFCASSVEWGAYEQYFGPGTRLTVT.

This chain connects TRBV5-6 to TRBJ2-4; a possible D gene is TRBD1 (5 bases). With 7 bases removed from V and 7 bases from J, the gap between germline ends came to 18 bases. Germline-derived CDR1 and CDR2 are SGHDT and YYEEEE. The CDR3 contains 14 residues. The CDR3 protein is CASHPPGRVNIQYF. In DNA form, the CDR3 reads TGTGCCAGCCATCCCCCGGGCAGGGTGAACATTCAGTACTTC.

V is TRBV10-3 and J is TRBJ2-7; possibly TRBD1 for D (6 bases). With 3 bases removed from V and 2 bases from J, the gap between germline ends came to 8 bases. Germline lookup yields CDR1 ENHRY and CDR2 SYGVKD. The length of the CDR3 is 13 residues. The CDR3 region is CAISDRGPYEQYF. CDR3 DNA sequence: TGTGCCATCAGTGACAGGGGCCCCTACGAGCAGTACTTC.

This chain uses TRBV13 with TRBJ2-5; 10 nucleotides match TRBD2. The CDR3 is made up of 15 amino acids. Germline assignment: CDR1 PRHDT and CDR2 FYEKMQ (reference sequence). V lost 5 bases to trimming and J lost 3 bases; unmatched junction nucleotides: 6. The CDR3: CASSPSLAGEETQYF. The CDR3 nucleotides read TGTGCCAGCAGCCCATCTCTAGCGGGAGAAGAGACCCAGTACTTC.

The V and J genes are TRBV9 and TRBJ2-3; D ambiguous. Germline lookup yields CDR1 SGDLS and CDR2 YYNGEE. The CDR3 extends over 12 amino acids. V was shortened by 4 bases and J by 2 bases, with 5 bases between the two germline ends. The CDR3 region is CASSLTTDTQYF. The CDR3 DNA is TGTGCCAGCAGCCTAACCACAGATACGCAGTATTTT. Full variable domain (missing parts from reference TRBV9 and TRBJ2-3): DSGVTQTPKHLITATGQRVTLRCSPRSGDLSVYWYQQSLDQGLQFLIQYYNGEERAKGNILERFSAQQFPDLHSELNLSSLELGDSALYFCASSLTTDTQYFGPGTRLTVL.

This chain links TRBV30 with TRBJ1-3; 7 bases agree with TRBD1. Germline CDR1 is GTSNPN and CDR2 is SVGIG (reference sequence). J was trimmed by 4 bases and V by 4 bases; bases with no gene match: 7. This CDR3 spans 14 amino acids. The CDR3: CAWTTGAQGNTIYF. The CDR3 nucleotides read TGTGCCTGGACCACAGGGGCGCAAGGAAACACCATATATTTT.

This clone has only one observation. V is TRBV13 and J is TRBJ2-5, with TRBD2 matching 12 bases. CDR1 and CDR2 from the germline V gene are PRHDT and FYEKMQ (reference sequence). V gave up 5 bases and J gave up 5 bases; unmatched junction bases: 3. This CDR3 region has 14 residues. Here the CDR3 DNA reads TGTGCCAGCAGCCTAGCGGGGGGGCAGGAGACCCAGTACTTC. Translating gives CASSLAGGQETQYF.

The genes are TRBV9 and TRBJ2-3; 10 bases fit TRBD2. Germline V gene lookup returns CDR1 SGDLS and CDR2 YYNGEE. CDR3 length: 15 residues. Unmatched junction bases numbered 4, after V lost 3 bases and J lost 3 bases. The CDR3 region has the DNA TGTGCCAGCAGCGCCCTTAGCGGGGGGACAGATACGCAGTATTTT. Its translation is CASSALSGGTDTQYF.

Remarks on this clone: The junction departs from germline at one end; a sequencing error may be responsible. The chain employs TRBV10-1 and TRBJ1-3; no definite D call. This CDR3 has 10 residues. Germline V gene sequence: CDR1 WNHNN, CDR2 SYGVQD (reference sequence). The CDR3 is CASSEPGSCF. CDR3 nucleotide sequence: TGCGCCAGCAGTGAGCCGGGAAGCTGTTTT.

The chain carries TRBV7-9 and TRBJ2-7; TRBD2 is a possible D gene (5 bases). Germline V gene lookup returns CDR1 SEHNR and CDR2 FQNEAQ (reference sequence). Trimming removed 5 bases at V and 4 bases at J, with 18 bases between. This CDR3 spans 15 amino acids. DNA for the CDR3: TGTGCCAGCAGCCACGGATCAGACGGGGTTTACGAGCAGTACTTC. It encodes CASSHGSDGVYEQYF.

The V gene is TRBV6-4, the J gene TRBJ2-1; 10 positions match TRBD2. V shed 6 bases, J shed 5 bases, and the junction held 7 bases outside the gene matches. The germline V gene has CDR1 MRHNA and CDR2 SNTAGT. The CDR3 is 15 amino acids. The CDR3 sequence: CASSYTGTSDNEQFF. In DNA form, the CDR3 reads TGTGCCAGCAGCTATACCGGGACTAGCGACAATGAGCAGTTCTTC.

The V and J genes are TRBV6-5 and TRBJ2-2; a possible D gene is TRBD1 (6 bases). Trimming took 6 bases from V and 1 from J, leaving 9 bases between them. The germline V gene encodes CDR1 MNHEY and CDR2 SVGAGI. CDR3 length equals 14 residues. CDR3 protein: CASSPGQNTGELFF. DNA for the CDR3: TGTGCCAGCAGCCCGGGACAGAACACCGGGGAGCTGTTTTTT.

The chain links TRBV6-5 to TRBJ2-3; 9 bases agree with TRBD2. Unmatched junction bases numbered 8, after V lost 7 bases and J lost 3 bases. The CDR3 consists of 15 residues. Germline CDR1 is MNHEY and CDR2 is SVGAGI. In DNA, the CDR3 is TGTGCCAGCACGGCTGCGGGAGGGCTTACAGATACGCAGTATTTT. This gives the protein CASTAAGGLTDTQYF.

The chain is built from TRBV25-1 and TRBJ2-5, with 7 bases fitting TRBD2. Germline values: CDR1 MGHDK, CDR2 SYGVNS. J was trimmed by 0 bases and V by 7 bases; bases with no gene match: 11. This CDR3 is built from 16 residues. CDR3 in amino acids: CASTPRLARYQETQYF. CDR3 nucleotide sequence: TGTGCCAGCACCCCCCGACTAGCTCGGTACCAAGAGACCCAGTACTTC.

In DNA, the CDR3 is TGCGCCAGCAGCCCCGGGACTAGCGGATACACAGATACGCAGTATTTT. Translation: CASSPGTSGYTDTQYF. The chain links TRBV4-1 to TRBJ2-3, with TRBD2 matching over 11 bases. Germline V gene sequence: CDR1 MGHRA, CDR2 YSYEKL. V shed 4 bases, J shed 2 bases, and the junction held 5 bases outside the gene matches. The CDR3 is made up of 16 amino acids.

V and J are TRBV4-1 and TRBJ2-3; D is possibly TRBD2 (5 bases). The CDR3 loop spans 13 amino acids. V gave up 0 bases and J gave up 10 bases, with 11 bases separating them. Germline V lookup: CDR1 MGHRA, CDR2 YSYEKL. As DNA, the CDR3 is TGCGCCAGCAGCCAAGAACAGAGCGGTTCGCAGTATTTT. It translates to CASSQEQSGSQYF.

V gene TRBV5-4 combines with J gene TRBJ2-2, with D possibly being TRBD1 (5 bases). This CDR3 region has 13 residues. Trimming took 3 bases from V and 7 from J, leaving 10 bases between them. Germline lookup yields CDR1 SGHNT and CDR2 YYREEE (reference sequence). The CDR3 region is CASSSGRDGELFF. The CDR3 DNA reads TGTGCCAGCAGCTCCGGCAGGGACGGGGAGCTGTTTTTT.

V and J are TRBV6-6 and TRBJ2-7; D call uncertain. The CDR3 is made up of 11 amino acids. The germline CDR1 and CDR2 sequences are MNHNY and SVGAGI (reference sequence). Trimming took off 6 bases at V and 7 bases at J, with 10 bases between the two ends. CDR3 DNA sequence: TGTGCCAGCAGCCCTCGGTGGGAGCAGTACTTC. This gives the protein CASSPRWEQYF.

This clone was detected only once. CDR3 DNA: TGTGCCAGCAGCTTATCTTACAGCTCCTACGAGCAGTACTTC. Translation gives CASSLSYSSYEQYF. This chain links TRBV11-2 with TRBJ2-7; D uncertain. CDR1 is SGHAT, CDR2 FQNNGV, per germline. Trimming removed 2 bases from V and 0 bases from J, with 8 bases in between. CDR3 length equals 14 residues.

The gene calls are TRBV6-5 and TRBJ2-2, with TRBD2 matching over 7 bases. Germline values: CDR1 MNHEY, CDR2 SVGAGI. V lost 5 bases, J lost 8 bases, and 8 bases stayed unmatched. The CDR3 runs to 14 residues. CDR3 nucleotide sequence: TGTGCCAGCAGTGCGACTAGCACCCGAGGGGAGCTGTTTTTT. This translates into CASSATSTRGELFF.